Below, one T cell receptor (beta chain) is given with its context. This sample was included in a study of blood T cells in healthy people across ages. A second PCR of 7 to 11 cycles used a sample-barcoded 5' primer and a J-beta primer mix. In TCRdb, the 5' RACE reads were re-called with MiXCR into one record per CDR3 protein. The sample shows 1.4 million or so distinct CDR3 sequences, approximately 43% of them seen only once. Trimming removed 4 bases at V and 9 bases at J, with 19 bases between. This CDR3 comprises 15 residues. CDR1 is LNHNV, CDR2 YYDKDF, per germline (reference sequence). The specimen sequenced was blood. This TCR derives from a woman aged 18-30 years in good health. The rearrangement joins TRBV15 to TRBJ2-1; D gene uncertain. Here the CDR3 DNA reads TGTGCCACCAGCAAAAGGGTCAGAATAGGATGTGAGCAGTTCTTC. Translating gives CATSKRVRIGCEQFF.